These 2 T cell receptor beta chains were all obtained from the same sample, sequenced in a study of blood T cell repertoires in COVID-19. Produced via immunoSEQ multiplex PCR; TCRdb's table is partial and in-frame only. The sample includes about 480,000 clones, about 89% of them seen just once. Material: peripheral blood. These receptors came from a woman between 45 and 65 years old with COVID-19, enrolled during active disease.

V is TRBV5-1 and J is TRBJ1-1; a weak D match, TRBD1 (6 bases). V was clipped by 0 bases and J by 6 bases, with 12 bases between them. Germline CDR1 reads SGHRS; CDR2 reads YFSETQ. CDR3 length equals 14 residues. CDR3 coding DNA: TGCGCCAGCAGCTTGGCTGGGGGCTGGGCTGAAGCTTTCTTT. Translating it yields CASSLAGGWAEAFF.

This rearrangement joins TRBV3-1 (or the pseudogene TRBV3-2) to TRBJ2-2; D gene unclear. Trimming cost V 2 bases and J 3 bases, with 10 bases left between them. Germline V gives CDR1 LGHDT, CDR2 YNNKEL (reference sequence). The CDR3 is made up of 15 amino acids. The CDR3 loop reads CASSQRGPDTGELFF. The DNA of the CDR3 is TGTGCCAGCAGCCAAAGAGGTCCCGACACCGGGGAGCTGTTTTTT.